This TCR beta chain was captured by sequencing in a study of beta chain features in type 1 diabetes. The germline V gene has CDR1 SNHLY and CDR2 FYNNEI. The CDR3 consists of 14 residues. V lost 6 bases to trimming and J lost 1 base, with 12 bases between them. This clone was observed a few times. The whole isolated RNA underwent reverse transcription, so sequencing captured expressed TCRB transcripts. The assay was immunoSEQ multiplex PCR, and TCRdb's table has in-frame clones only and misses some. This sample has roughly 450,000 clones, with roughly 11% found just once. J is TRBJ1-1 and V is TRBV2; D unclear. The source of this sequence is a woman aged 18 to 35 in good health. The source material was naive CD4+ T cells from blood. The CDR3 sequence is CASSPMGGNTEAFF. Here the CDR3 DNA reads TGTGCCAGCAGCCCGATGGGAGGGAACACTGAAGCTTTCTTT. Full variable domain (missing parts from reference TRBV2 and TRBJ1-1): EPEVTQTPSHQVTQMGQEVILRCVPISNHLYFYWYRQILGQKVEFLVSFYNNEISEKSEIFDDQFSVERPDGSNFTLKIRSTKLEDSAMYFCASSPMGGNTEAFFGQGTRLTVV.